The source of this T cell receptor beta chain is a study of T cells in Graves' hyperthyroidism and ophthalmopathy. A NOSPECS grade of at least 4, a Clinical Activity Score of at least 3 and duration under 3 months were recorded in ophthalmopathy patients. This clonotype was observed at least ten times. Amplification targeted TCR beta CDR3 regions from RNA transcripts. HTBI primers were the set used in a first-round RT-PCR of the TCR CDR3. TCRdb processed the multiplex PCR reads anew with MiXCR; each CDR3 protein has one entry. The table records hundreds of thousands of distinct CDR3 sequences, roughly 20% of them present only once. Sequencing was carried out using blood. This TCR came from a young man with Graves' ophthalmopathy.

CDR3 residues: CAWSTSSSYNEQFF. The CDR3 DNA follows: TGTGCCTGGTCGACTAGTAGCTCCTACAATGAGCAGTTCTTC. The chain links TRBV30 to TRBJ2-1, with TRBD2 as a possible D gene (6 bases). This CDR3 region has 14 residues. Germline loops: CDR1 GTSNPN, CDR2 SVGIG (reference sequence). Trimming took off 5 bases at V and 0 bases at J, with 11 bases between the two ends.